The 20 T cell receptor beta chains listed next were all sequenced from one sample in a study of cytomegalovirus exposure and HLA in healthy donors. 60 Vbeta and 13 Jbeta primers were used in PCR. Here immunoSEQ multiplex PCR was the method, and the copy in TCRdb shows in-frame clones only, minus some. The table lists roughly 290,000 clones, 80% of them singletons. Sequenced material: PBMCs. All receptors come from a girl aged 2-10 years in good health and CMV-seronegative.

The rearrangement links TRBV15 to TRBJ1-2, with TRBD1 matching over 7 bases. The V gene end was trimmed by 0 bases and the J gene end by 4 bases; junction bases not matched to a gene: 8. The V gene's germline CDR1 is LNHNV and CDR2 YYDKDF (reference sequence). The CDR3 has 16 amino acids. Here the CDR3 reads CATSRDPTGAIYGYTF. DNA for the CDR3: TGTGCCACCAGCAGAGATCCCACAGGGGCGATCTATGGCTACACCTTC.

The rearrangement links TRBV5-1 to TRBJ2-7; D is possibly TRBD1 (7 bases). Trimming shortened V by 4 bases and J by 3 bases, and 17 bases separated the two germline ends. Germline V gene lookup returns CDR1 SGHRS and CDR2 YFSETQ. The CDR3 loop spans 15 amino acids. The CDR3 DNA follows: TGCGCCAGCAGCCGCAGGGGGGTCGTGGACTACGAGCAGTACTTC. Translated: CASSRRGVVDYEQYF.

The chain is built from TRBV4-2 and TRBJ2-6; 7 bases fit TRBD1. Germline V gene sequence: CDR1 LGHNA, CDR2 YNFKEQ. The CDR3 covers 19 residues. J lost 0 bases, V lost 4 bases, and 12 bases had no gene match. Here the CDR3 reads CASSPLWRQGHSGANVLTF. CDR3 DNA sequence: TGTGCCAGCAGCCCGCTCTGGCGACAGGGCCACTCTGGGGCCAACGTCCTGACTTTC.

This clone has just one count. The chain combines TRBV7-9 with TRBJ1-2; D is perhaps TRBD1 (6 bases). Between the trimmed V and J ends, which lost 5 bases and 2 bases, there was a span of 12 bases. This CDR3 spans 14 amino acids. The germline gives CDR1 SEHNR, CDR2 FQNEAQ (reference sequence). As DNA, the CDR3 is TGTGCCAGCAGCACGGACAGCAGAAACTATGGCTACACCTTC. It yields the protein CASSTDSRNYGYTF.

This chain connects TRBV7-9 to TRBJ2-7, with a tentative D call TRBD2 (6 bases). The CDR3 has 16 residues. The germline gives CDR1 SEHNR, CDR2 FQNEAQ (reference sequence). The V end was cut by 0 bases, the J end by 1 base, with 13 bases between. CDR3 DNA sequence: TGTGCCAGCAGCTTAGCCCCCGCTAGCGCTTCCTACGAGCAGTACTTC. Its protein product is CASSLAPASASYEQYF.

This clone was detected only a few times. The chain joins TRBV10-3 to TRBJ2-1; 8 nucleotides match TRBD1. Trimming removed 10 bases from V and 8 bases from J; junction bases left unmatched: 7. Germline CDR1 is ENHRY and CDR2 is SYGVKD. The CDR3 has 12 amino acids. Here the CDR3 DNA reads TGTGCCAGCAGGACAGGGAACGATGAGCAGTTCTTC. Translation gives CASRTGNDEQFF.

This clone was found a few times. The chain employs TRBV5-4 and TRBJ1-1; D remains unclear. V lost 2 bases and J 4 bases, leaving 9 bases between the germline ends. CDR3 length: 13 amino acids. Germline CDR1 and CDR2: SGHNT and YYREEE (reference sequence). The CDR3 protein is CASSLEQFTEAFF. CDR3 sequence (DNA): TGTGCCAGCAGCTTAGAACAGTTCACTGAAGCTTTCTTT.

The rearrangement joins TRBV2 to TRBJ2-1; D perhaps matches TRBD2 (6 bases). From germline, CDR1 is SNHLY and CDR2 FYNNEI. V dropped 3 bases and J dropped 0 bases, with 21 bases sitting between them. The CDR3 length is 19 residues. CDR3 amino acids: CASSEEGSGGFSSYNEQFF. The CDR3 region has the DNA TGTGCCAGCAGTGAGGAGGGTAGCGGAGGGTTTAGCTCCTACAATGAGCAGTTCTTC. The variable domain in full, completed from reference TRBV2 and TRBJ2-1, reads EPEVTQTPSHQVTQMGQEVILRCVPISNHLYFYWYRQILGQKVEFLVSFYNNEISEKSEIFDDQFSVERPDGSNFTLKIRSTKLEDSAMYFCASSEEGSGGFSSYNEQFFGPGTRLTVL.

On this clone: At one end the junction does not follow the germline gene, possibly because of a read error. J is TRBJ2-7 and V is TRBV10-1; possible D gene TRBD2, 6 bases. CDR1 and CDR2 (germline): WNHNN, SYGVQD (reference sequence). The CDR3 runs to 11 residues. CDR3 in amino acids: CNHQGLYEQYF. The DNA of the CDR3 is TGTAATCACCAGGGACTCTACGAGCAGTACTTC.

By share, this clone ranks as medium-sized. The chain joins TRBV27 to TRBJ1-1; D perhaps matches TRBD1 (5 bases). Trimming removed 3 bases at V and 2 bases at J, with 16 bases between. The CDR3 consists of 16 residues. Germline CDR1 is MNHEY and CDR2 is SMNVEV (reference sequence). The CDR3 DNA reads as TGTGCCAGCAGTTTTAGTAGGGGAAGTGGAAACACTGAAGCTTTCTTT. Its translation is CASSFSRGSGNTEAFF.

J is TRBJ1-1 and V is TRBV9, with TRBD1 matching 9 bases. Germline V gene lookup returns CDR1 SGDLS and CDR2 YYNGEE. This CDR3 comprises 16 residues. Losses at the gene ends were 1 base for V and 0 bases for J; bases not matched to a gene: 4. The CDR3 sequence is CASSVLWTGVNTEAFF. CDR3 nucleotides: TGTGCCAGCAGCGTACTTTGGACAGGGGTGAACACTGAAGCTTTCTTT. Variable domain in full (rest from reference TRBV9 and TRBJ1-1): DSGVTQTPKHLITATGQRVTLRCSPRSGDLSVYWYQQSLDQGLQFLIQYYNGEERAKGNILERFSAQQFPDLHSELNLSSLELGDSALYFCASSVLWTGVNTEAFFGQGTRLTVV.

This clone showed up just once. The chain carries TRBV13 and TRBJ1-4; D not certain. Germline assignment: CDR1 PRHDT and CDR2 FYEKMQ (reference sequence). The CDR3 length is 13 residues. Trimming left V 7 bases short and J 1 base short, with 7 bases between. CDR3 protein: CASTAGTNEKLFF. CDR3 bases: TGTGCCAGCACGGCGGGAACTAATGAAAAACTGTTTTTT.

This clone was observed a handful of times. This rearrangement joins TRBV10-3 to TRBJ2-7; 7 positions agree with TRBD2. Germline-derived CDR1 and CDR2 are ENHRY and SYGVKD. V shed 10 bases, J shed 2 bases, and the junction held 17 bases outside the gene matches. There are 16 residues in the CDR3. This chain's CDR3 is CATRGFRAGVAYEQYF. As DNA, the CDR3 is TGTGCCACCCGCGGGTTCAGGGCGGGGGTTGCCTACGAGCAGTACTTC.

The CDR3: CASSRPDRDLTVTLGNTIYF. CDR3 nucleotides: TGTGCCAGTAGTAGACCGGACAGAGATTTAACTGTTACTCTTGGAAACACCATATATTTT. The chain joins TRBV19 to TRBJ1-3; TRBD1 might be the D (6 bases). Trimming took off 4 bases at V and 3 bases at J, with 28 bases between the two ends. Per germline, CDR1 LNHDA and CDR2 SQIVND (reference sequence). There are 20 residues in the CDR3.

CDR3 nucleotides: TGCGCCAGCAGCGAAGGGACTAGCGGGAGCGGTCCTGTGCAGTATTTT. This sequence encodes CASSEGTSGSGPVQYF. The chain has TRBV5-1 and TRBJ2-3, with TRBD2 matching over 14 bases. Germline values: CDR1 SGHRS, CDR2 YFSETQ. The V segment lost 4 bases and the J segment 11 bases; nucleotides outside the gene matches: 12. CDR3 length equals 16 residues.

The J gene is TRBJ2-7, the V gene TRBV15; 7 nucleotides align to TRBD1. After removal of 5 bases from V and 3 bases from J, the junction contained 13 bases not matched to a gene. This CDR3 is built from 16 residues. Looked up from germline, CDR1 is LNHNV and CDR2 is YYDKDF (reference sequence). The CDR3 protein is CATSRARDSVFYEQYF. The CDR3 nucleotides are TGTGCCACCAGCCGGGCCAGGGACAGTGTTTTCTACGAGCAGTACTTC.

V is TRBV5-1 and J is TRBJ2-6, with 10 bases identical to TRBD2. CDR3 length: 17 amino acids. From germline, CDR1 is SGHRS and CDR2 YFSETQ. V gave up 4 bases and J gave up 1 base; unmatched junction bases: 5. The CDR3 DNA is TGCGCCAGCAGCCCGGGGACTAGCGCATCTGGGGCCAACGTCCTGACTTTC. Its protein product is CASSPGTSASGANVLTF.

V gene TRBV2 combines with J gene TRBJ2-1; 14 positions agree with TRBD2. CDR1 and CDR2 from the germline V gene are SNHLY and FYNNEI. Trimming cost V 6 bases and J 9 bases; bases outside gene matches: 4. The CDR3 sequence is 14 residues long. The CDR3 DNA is TGTGCCAGCAGGACTAGCGGGGGGGCTTTTGAGCAGTTCTTC. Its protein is CASRTSGGAFEQFF.

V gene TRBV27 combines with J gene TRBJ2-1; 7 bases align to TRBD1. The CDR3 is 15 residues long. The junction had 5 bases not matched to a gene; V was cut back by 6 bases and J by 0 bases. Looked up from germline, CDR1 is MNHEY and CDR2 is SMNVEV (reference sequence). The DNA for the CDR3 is TGTGCCAGCAGCCTGGACAGGAGCTCCTACAATGAGCAGTTCTTC. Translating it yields CASSLDRSSYNEQFF.

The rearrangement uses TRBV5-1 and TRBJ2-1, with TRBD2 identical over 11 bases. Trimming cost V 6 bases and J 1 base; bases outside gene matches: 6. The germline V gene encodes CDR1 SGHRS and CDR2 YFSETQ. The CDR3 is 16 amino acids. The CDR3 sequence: CASTISSGGSYNEQFF. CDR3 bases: TGCGCCAGCACAATTTCTAGCGGGGGGTCCTACAATGAGCAGTTCTTC.